This record covers a single TCR beta chain. This clonotype has ten or more counts. Its antigen is still unknown. Within one base of it there is no much larger clone, and no base qualities were kept. This sample stems from a study of Graves' ophthalmopathy and Graves' hyperthyroidism (dated by TCRdb to the late 2010s). Describing the broader study: Peripheral blood was collected at initial diagnosis, prior to any treatment. The study used TCR beta repertoire signatures to distinguish Graves' ophthalmopathy from Graves' hyperthyroidism and to predict progression to ophthalmopathy. In total, 120 to 150 blood samples were TCR-sequenced: fewer than 50 ophthalmopathy, about 75 hyperthyroidism and some 17 hyperthyroidism-to-ophthalmopathy patients. To explore V-J signatures distinguishing ophthalmopathy from hyperthyroidism, a discovery set of roughly 100 patients (about 43 ophthalmopathy, some 55 stable hyperthyroidism) was enrolled. An independent validation cohort was composed of some 19 hyperthyroidism patients and some 16 patients who later progressed from hyperthyroidism to ophthalmopathy. T-cell repertoires of thyroid tissue and blood were compared in 5 or 6 hyperthyroidism patients. After sampling, hyperthyroidism patients received methimazole starting at 30 mg daily, and ophthalmopathy patients received high-dose intravenous methylprednisolone. The 100 discovery patients were randomly split 7:3 into training and test sets.

General findings and caveats noted by the study authors: No statistical method was used to predetermine the sample size, and group allocation was not hidden from the investigators. Among expanded thyroid clonotypes with frequency above 0.001, most also showed up in blood, which suggests that blood repertoires may reflect the thyroid immune response. In validation, the model predicted ophthalmopathy progression with 55% to 71% sensitivity and 72.22% specificity; more than ten predicted patients were CT-confirmed with GO in a median of 6.5 months. The 13-signature model separated ophthalmopathy from stable hyperthyroidism with roughly 88% sensitivity and approximately 83% specificity in cross-validation, and 80%/75% in the test set.

Sequences GTSNPN (CDR1) and SVGIG (CDR2) are obtained from the germline V gene (reference sequence). The CDR3 spans 13 residues, from the cysteine through the phenylalanine. Only the CDR3 DNA is retained, 39 bases long and in frame from the first base. Trimming at the junction amounts to 3 bases on V and 0 bases on J, and the germline ends lie 8 bases apart. TCR beta CDR3 regions were amplified from RNA transcripts for repertoire sequencing. The first round was an RT-PCR using HTBI primers with the Qiagen OneStep RT-PCR kit, and this first round was followed by a second-round multiplex PCR, then size selection and purification. Libraries were sequenced on an Illumina HiSeq2000 using paired-end 100 bp reads. The original pipeline was this. SOAPnuke was used to process the reads, throwing out any read that had adapters, had uncalled bases, had a mean Phred below 15, or lacked an exact constant-primer or identifier match. COPE v1.2.5 was used to merge high-quality paired reads. Unique nucleotide sequences were defined as clonotypes and aligned to IMGT TRB V, D and J references using MiTCR v1.1. Only V-J combinations with frequency above 0.0001 were analysed, covering 99.2% of repertoires. For each V-J combination, a TCR clonal expansion and chaos score was defined as the ratio of F50 clonal expansion to chaos observed in the TCRdist matrix. Welch's t-statistics and random forest were used to reduce features to about a dozen V-J combinations, which were fed into a naive Bayes classifier. The similarity between thyroid and blood repertoires was quantified using the Morisita-Horn index. TCRdb passed the public sequencing reads through fastp at Q25 and MiXCR, retaining productive beta sequences. Entries that share a CDR3 protein sequence are merged under the most common genes and DNA. The V and J calls were determined by TCRdb, not by the authors. Here the sample has under 250,000 distinct CDR3 sequences; just under 30% occur a single time. The ten largest clones capture over 7.5% of the sample.

Patients with ophthalmopathy had moderately to severely active disease, with a Clinical Activity Score of 3 or more, a NOSPECS grade of 4 or more, and a disease duration of less than 3 months. Patients with other autoimmune diseases, uncontrolled infections, pregnancy or lactation were excluded. Diagnosis was based on clinical symptoms, serum thyroxine, TRAb, thyroid ultrasound and orbital computed tomography. PBMCs were isolated from 7.5 to 10 ml of fresh peripheral blood by Ficoll-Paque density gradient centrifugation. Total RNA was extracted using Trizol reagent, and RNA quality was checked on an Agilent 2100 Bioanalyzer.

This sequence originates from a man in his fifties or sixties with Graves' ophthalmopathy. Donor details come from another sample of the same person, matched by shared clones. The material sequenced was peripheral blood. The sequence is built from TRBV30 and TRBJ2-5; matching of 5 bases hints at TRBD1 as the D gene. Here is the DNA: TGTGCCTGGAGCCGACAGTACCAAGAGACCCAGTACTTC. Translation gives CAWSRQYQETQYF. When the CDR3 is completed using the reference TRBV30 and TRBJ2-5 genes on either side, the full variable domain is SQTIHQWPATLVQPVGSPLSLECTVEGTSNPNLYWYRQAAGRGLQLLFYSVGIGQISSEVPQNLSASRPQDRQFILSSKKLLLSDSGFYLCAWSRQYQETQYFGPGTRLLVL.